Below, one T cell receptor (beta chain) is given with its context. Its antigen is still unknown. Base quality data are lacking; no much larger clone is found one base away. The data belong to a study of T cell repertoires in cytomegalovirus infection (dated by TCRdb to between 2017 and 2020). Concerning the study at large: Peptide stimulations targeted recently identified HLA-C-restricted CMV epitopes, whose presentation resists viral immunomodulation, together with well-studied HLA-B-restricted epitopes. Donor HLA type was relevant to the analysis, because carriage of CMV infection together with the matching HLA type was indicated by public TCR beta signatures. Results the study describes overall, beyond this receptor: Cumulative frequency of public TCR beta family members discriminated carriers of CMV infection plus the relevant HLA type in this cohort and an independent approximately 360-donor cohort. In the ex vivo response, HLA-C-restricted CMV-specific TCR beta clonotypes were dominant, and in two of eight donors the single most frequent clonotype came from this HLA-C-restricted group.

The treatment or condition label on this specimen signifies: in vitro stimulation with specific CMV peptide epitopes to enrich CMV-specific T cells. The reads were generated on an Illumina HiSeq 1500. The raw public data were reprocessed by TCRdb itself: fastp quality trimming at Q25, MiXCR clonotype calling, in-frame beta chains only. Each CDR3 protein gets just one entry, which takes the most common genes and DNA from the rows behind it. The sample profile shows about 830,000 distinct CDR3 sequences; 30% to 35% of them were found once. The leading ten clones occupy roughly an eighth of the sample. From the cysteine through the phenylalanine, the CDR3 covers 19 amino acids. Left in the record is the CDR3 DNA by itself, 57 bases read in frame from the first base. Unmatched junction bases come to 18, with V trimmed by 6 bases and J by 2 bases. The germline V gene gives CDR1 as MDHEN and CDR2 as SYDVKM.

This specimen was cultured CD8+ T cells from PBMCs, taken from culture after CMV antigen stimulation. The sequence was collected from a human donor in good health (CMV status not recorded). Some clones in this sample may be carry-over from other donors' samples. The chain couples TRBV28 to TRBJ1-5; TRBD1 agrees with 8 junctional bases. The nucleotide sequence is TGTGCCAGCAGGGCCCCGGACAGGGTAGGAATAGTCGGCAATCAGCCCCAGCATTTT. Translation gives CASRAPDRVGIVGNQPQHF.